Presented here are 14 T cell receptor beta chains from one specimen sequenced in a study of CD8 T cells in ankylosing spondylitis. Their antigen targets remain unknown. One entry per CDR3 protein results from TCRdb running MiXCR on the 5' RACE reads. This table has fewer than 550,000 distinct CDR3 sequences, about 5.4% appearing once. Study observations and caveats: The study identified a TCR beta motif of under ten highly homologous variants that appeared characteristic of ankylosing spondylitis blood.

Sequenced input: blood, either unsorted or a sorted T cell fraction (not recorded which). The receptor set was obtained from a male donor with ankylosing spondylitis.

This clonotype was seen repeatedly, ten times or more. The chain carries TRBV10-3 and TRBJ2-1; 11 nucleotides agree with TRBD1. J was trimmed by 5 bases and V by 6 bases; bases with no gene match: 18. Germline V gene sequence: CDR1 ENHRY, CDR2 SYGVKD. The CDR3 contains 19 residues. For the CDR3, the DNA is TGTGCCATCAGATACCGGGACAGGGGGTTAATAGCGGGAAACAATGAGCAGTTCTTC. Protein sequence: CAIRYRDRGLIAGNNEQFF.

This clonotype was seen repeatedly, ten times or more. The chain combines TRBV9 with TRBJ1-2, with 10 bases matching TRBD1. The CDR3 loop spans 18 amino acids. After removal of 3 bases from V and 0 bases from J, the junction contained 11 bases not matched to a gene. The germline CDR1 and CDR2 sequences are SGDLS and YYNGEE. DNA of the CDR3: TGTGCCAGCAGCGATAGCTCCGGGACAGGGGTAGCTAACTATGGCTACACCTTC. It specifies CASSDSSGTGVANYGYTF.

This clonotype was detected ten times or more. The CDR3 here is CASSLGLASRSYEQYF. CDR3 DNA: TGCGCCAGCAGCTTGGGACTAGCGTCGCGCTCCTACGAGCAGTACTTC. The chain uses TRBV5-1 and TRBJ2-7, with 8 bases fitting TRBD2. Looked up from germline, CDR1 is SGHRS and CDR2 is YFSETQ. V lost 0 bases to trimming and J lost 0 bases; unmatched junction nucleotides: 5. The CDR3 spans 16 residues.

This clonotype was picked up a small number of times. In nucleotides, the CDR3 is TGCAGCGTTGAGTGGGGGCGGGGAAACATTCAGTACTTC. Its translation: CSVEWGRGNIQYF. The rearrangement links TRBV29-1 to TRBJ2-4; possibly TRBD1 or TRBD2 for D (6 bases each). CDR1 is SQVTM, CDR2 ANQGSEA, per germline. The CDR3 runs to 13 residues. Trimming took 3 bases from V and 6 from J, leaving 12 bases between them.

This clonotype was seen ten or more times. The chain is built from TRBV4-2 and TRBJ1-4, with a tentative D call TRBD1 (5 bases). V gave up 0 bases and J gave up 3 bases, with 11 bases separating them. The CDR3 sequence is 16 residues long. In germline, CDR1 is LGHNA, CDR2 YNFKEQ. The CDR3 reads CASSQEVEGANEKLFF. The CDR3 DNA is TGTGCCAGCAGCCAAGAGGTAGAAGGGGCTAATGAAAAACTGTTTTTT.

This clonotype was observed many times. V is TRBV9 and J is TRBJ1-4; no clear D gene. This CDR3 region has 12 residues. From germline, CDR1 is SGDLS and CDR2 YYNGEE. The ends were cut back, 2 bases at V and 10 bases at J, with 9 bases in the middle. The CDR3 bases are TGTGCCAGCAGCGTTGGAGGCGGAAAACTGTTTTTT. Residues: CASSVGGGKLFF.

This clonotype was detected ten times or more. CDR3: CASSASGTSGNTIYF. CDR3 bases: TGCGCCAGCAGCGCCTCCGGGACCTCTGGAAACACCATATATTTT. This sequence joins TRBV5-1 and TRBJ1-3, with D perhaps matching TRBD1 (5 bases). The CDR3 sequence is 15 residues long. Germline CDR1 SGHRS, CDR2 YFSETQ. V gave up 4 bases and J gave up 0 bases, with 11 bases separating them.

This clonotype was counted at least ten times. This chain joins TRBV7-9 and TRBJ1-2; D is unresolved. Germline assignment: CDR1 SEHNR and CDR2 FQNEAQ (reference sequence). The CDR3 is made up of 13 amino acids. Trimming shortened V by 0 bases and J by 4 bases, and 6 bases separated the two germline ends. The CDR3 here is CASSLAYFYGYTF. The DNA of the CDR3 is TGTGCCAGCAGCTTAGCGTACTTCTATGGCTACACCTTC.

This clonotype was counted many times. The V gene is TRBV7-2, the J gene TRBJ2-3, with 9 nucleotides matching TRBD2. V shed 4 bases and J 4 bases; nucleotides not matched to a gene: 3. This CDR3 is built from 14 residues. Germline-derived CDR1 and CDR2 are SGHTA and FQGNSA. As DNA, the CDR3 is TGTGCCAGCAGCTCTAGACTAGCGGCAGATACGCAGTATTTT. Amino acids: CASSSRLAADTQYF. The full variable domain, rest sourced from reference TRBV7-2 and TRBJ2-3, is GAGVSQSPSNKVTEKGKDVELRCDPISGHTALYWYRQSLGQGLEFLIYFQGNSAPDKSGLPSDRFSAERTGGSVSTLTIQRTQQEDSAVYLCASSSRLAADTQYFGPGTRLTVL.

The sample holds a few counts of this clonotype. The chain uses TRBV28 and TRBJ2-3; D gene unclear. CDR3 length equals 17 residues. V was shortened by 0 bases and J by 3 bases, with 16 bases between the two germline ends. Germline V CDR1 and CDR2: MDHEN, SYDVKM. CDR3 nucleotides: TGTGCCAGCAGTTTATGGGCAGCCCCATGGGAAACAGATACGCAGTATTTT. Its translation is CASSLWAAPWETDTQYF.

In this sample, this clonotype turned up many times. This chain connects TRBV5-1 to TRBJ2-3, with 8 bases identical to TRBD1. Germline V lookup: CDR1 SGHRS, CDR2 YFSETQ. CDR3 length: 17 residues. V lost 1 base to trimming and J lost 2 bases; unmatched junction nucleotides: 9. This chain's CDR3 is CASSLRTGKIITDTQYF. The CDR3 region has the DNA TGCGCCAGCAGCTTGCGGACAGGGAAGATCATCACAGATACGCAGTATTTT.

This clonotype was recorded many times. The chain employs TRBV11-1 and TRBJ2-3; 8 bases are shared with TRBD1. V trimming: 3 bases; J trimming: 5 bases; junction bases outside the gene matches: 16. Per germline, CDR1 SGHAT and CDR2 FQDESV (reference sequence). This CDR3 is 18 amino acids long. The DNA for the CDR3 is TGTGCCAGCAGCTTCCCAAGGGTCCGACAGGGGTTTGAAGATACGCAGTATTTT. Translated: CASSFPRVRQGFEDTQYF.

A few counts support this clonotype. V and J are TRBV9 and TRBJ2-2; TRBD1 is a possible D gene (5 bases). The CDR3 spans 16 residues. Germline lookup yields CDR1 SGDLS and CDR2 YYNGEE. The V end lost 2 bases, the J end lost 0 bases, and 11 bases lay between the germline ends. DNA of the CDR3: TGTGCCAGCAGCGTTAGGGGCAGTCCGAACACCGGGGAGCTGTTTTTT. Translating it yields CASSVRGSPNTGELFF.

This clonotype was seen ten or more times. The V call is TRBV20-1, the J call TRBJ1-2, with D unclear. V was shortened by 6 bases and J by 2 bases, with 7 bases between the two germline ends. CDR1 DFQATT and CDR2 SNEGSKA come from the germline V gene (reference sequence). The CDR3 spans 11 residues. The CDR3 spells CSAASNYGYTF. The CDR3 nucleotides are TGCAGTGCGGCCAGCAACTATGGCTACACCTTC.